This is a list of T cell receptor beta chains from one sample in a study of response to subunit inactivated influenza vaccine. TCRdb used MiXCR to reprocess the RT-PCR reads, holding one entry per CDR3 protein. The data hold 860,000 or so distinct CDR3 sequences, with over 20% observed a single time. Sequenced material: PBMCs from blood, taken 5 to 6 days after vaccination. The receptors here all came from a man aged 50 to 60 who received an inactivated influenza vaccine. CDR3s include the opening cysteine and the closing phenylalanine or tryptophan. The order of the fields is V gene, D gene, clone size, J gene, CDR3 protein, CDR3 DNA. A D gene is named only where the DNA matches it firmly. Size tells how often a clone was seen (once, few, many) or the class of an expanded clone, and some rows leave it out.

V gene: TRBV5-1; D gene: TRBD1; clone size: NA; J gene: TRBJ2-1; CDR3 protein: CASSWTGGAGYEQFF; CDR3 DNA: TGCGCCAGCAGCTGGACAGGGGGCGCGGGTTATGAGCAGTTCTTC
V gene: TRBV2; D gene: NA; clone size: NA; J gene: TRBJ1-4; CDR3 protein: CASSRWATNEKLFF; CDR3 DNA: TGTGCCAGCAGTAGGTGGGCAACTAATGAAAAACTGTTTTTT
V gene: TRBV13; D gene: NA; clone size: NA; J gene: TRBJ1-6; CDR3 protein: CASTTVEGRGNSPLHF; CDR3 DNA: TGTGCCAGCACCACGGTGGAGGGGAGGGGTAATTCACCCCTCCACTTT
V gene: TRBV7-9; D gene: TRBD1; clone size: NA; J gene: TRBJ2-3; CDR3 protein: CASSLFRDRATDTQYF; CDR3 DNA: TGTGCCAGCAGCTTATTCCGAGACAGGGCGACAGATACGCAGTATTTT
V gene: TRBV20-1; D gene: TRBD1; clone size: NA; J gene: TRBJ1-5; CDR3 protein: CSAPTGGAGNQPQHF; CDR3 DNA: TGCAGTGCCCCGACAGGGGGCGCGGGCAATCAGCCCCAGCATTTT
V gene: TRBV5-1; D gene: NA; clone size: many; J gene: TRBJ2-3; CDR3 protein: CASSAEPQGFGTDTQYF; CDR3 DNA: TGCGCCAGCAGCGCGGAGCCCCAAGGGTTCGGCACAGATACGCAGTATTTT
V gene: TRBV7-2; D gene: NA; clone size: many; J gene: TRBJ2-1; CDR3 protein: CASSWNSYNEQFF; CDR3 DNA: TGTGCCAGCAGCTGGAACAGCTACAATGAGCAGTTCTTC
V gene: TRBV12-3/TRBV12-4; D gene: NA; clone size: few; J gene: TRBJ2-1; CDR3 protein: CASRAGSAYNEQFF; CDR3 DNA: TGTGCCAGCAGGGCAGGATCTGCCTACAATGAGCAGTTCTTC
V gene: TRBV20-1; D gene: TRBD1; clone size: few; J gene: TRBJ1-2; CDR3 protein: CSARDHRGRNYGYTF; CDR3 DNA: TGCAGTGCTAGAGATCACAGGGGGCGAAACTATGGCTACACCTTC
V gene: TRBV20-1; D gene: NA; clone size: NA; J gene: TRBJ1-3; CDR3 protein: CSASGQTGNTIYF; CDR3 DNA: TGCAGTGCTAGCGGACAAACAGGAAACACCATATATTTT
V gene: TRBV7-2; D gene: TRBD2; clone size: few; J gene: TRBJ2-1; CDR3 protein: CASSLTSGIYSYNEQFF; CDR3 DNA: TGTGCCAGCAGCCTCACTAGCGGGATTTACTCCTACAATGAGCAGTTCTTC
V gene: TRBV6-2/TRBV6-3; D gene: NA; clone size: NA; J gene: TRBJ2-5; CDR3 protein: CASSYSIWRGQETQYF; CDR3 DNA: TGTGCCAGCAGTTACTCGATATGGAGGGGGCAAGAGACCCAGTACTTC
V gene: TRBV5-5; D gene: NA; clone size: few; J gene: TRBJ2-3; CDR3 protein: CASRGGQGTKATQYF; CDR3 DNA: TGTGCCAGCAGGGGGGGACAAGGAACGAAGGCTACGCAGTATTTT
V gene: TRBV5-1; D gene: NA; clone size: many; J gene: TRBJ2-3; CDR3 protein: CASSLRRGTDTQYF; CDR3 DNA: TGTGCCAGCAGCCTACGGAGGGGCACAGATACGCAGTATTTT
V gene: TRBV5-1; D gene: TRBD1; clone size: few; J gene: TRBJ2-3; CDR3 protein: CASSLLGTGGTDTQYF; CDR3 DNA: TGCGCCAGCAGCTTGTTGGGGACAGGGGGCACAGATACGCAGTATTTT
V gene: TRBV3-1; D gene: NA; clone size: NA; J gene: TRBJ1-6; CDR3 protein: CAVGAHSPLHF; CDR3 DNA: TGTGCCGTCGGCGCCCATTCACCCCTCCACTTT
V gene: TRBV24-1; D gene: TRBD2; clone size: NA; J gene: TRBJ2-2; CDR3 protein: CATSEGITSGENTGELFF; CDR3 DNA: TGTGCCACCAGTGAGGGAATCACTAGCGGGGAGAACACCGGGGAGCTGTTTTTT
V gene: TRBV9; D gene: TRBD2; clone size: many; J gene: TRBJ2-1; CDR3 protein: CASSAQLAGAYNEQFF; CDR3 DNA: TGTGCCAGCAGCGCCCAACTAGCGGGGGCTTACAATGAGCAGTTCTTC
V gene: TRBV5-8; D gene: NA; clone size: NA; J gene: TRBJ1-5; CDR3 protein: CASSWGRQNQPQHF; CDR3 DNA: TGTGCCAGCAGCTGGGGACGGCAAAATCAGCCCCAGCATTTT
V gene: TRBV12-3/TRBV12-4; D gene: TRBD1; clone size: few; J gene: TRBJ1-1; CDR3 protein: CASSPGQGWMNTEAFF; CDR3 DNA: TGTGCCAGCAGTCCAGGACAGGGCTGGATGAACACTGAAGCTTTCTTT
V gene: TRBV15; D gene: TRBD1; clone size: NA; J gene: TRBJ2-7; CDR3 protein: CATSRVEGQGDYEQYF; CDR3 DNA: TGTGCCACCAGCAGAGTAGAAGGACAGGGGGACTACGAGCAGTACTTC
V gene: TRBV2; D gene: NA; clone size: NA; J gene: TRBJ2-1; CDR3 protein: CASSEASGAYNEQFF; CDR3 DNA: TGTGCCAGCAGTGAGGCCTCAGGGGCCTACAATGAGCAGTTCTTC
V gene: TRBV7-2; D gene: NA; clone size: NA; J gene: TRBJ2-1; CDR3 protein: CASSLARGTDNEQFF; CDR3 DNA: TGTGCCAGCAGCTTAGCGCGGGGGACAGACAATGAGCAGTTCTTC
V gene: TRBV5-1; D gene: NA; clone size: NA; J gene: TRBJ1-4; CDR3 protein: CASSSQGRINEKLFF; CDR3 DNA: TGCGCCAGCAGCAGCCAGGGGAGAATTAATGAAAAACTGTTTTTT
V gene: TRBV12-3/TRBV12-4; D gene: NA; clone size: NA; J gene: TRBJ2-2; CDR3 protein: CASSLEGGAGGELFF; CDR3 DNA: TGTGCCAGCAGTTTAGAAGGGGGGGCCGGCGGGGAGCTGTTTTTT
V gene: TRBV6-2/TRBV6-3; D gene: NA; clone size: NA; J gene: TRBJ1-1; CDR3 protein: CASSYTSFANTEAFF; CDR3 DNA: TGTGCCAGCAGTTACACCTCCTTTGCGAACACTGAAGCTTTCTTT
V gene: TRBV5-1; D gene: NA; clone size: NA; J gene: TRBJ2-1; CDR3 protein: CASSLAGPNYNEQFF; CDR3 DNA: TGCGCCAGCAGCTTGGCAGGGCCTAATTACAATGAGCAGTTCTTC
V gene: TRBV11-3; D gene: TRBD2; clone size: NA; J gene: TRBJ2-7; CDR3 protein: CASSLTSVDEQYF; CDR3 DNA: TGTGCCAGCAGCCTAACTAGCGTTGACGAGCAGTACTTC
V gene: TRBV6-1; D gene: NA; clone size: few; J gene: TRBJ2-4; CDR3 protein: CASSPTRVAKNIQYF; CDR3 DNA: TGTGCCAGCAGTCCCACCCGTGTAGCCAAAAACATTCAGTACTTC
V gene: TRBV13; D gene: TRBD1; clone size: few; J gene: TRBJ1-6; CDR3 protein: CASSLRDRRNSPLHF; CDR3 DNA: TGTGCCAGCAGCTTAAGGGACAGACGTAATTCACCCCTCCACTTT
V gene: TRBV3-1; D gene: TRBD2; clone size: NA; J gene: TRBJ2-7; CDR3 protein: CASSQVASGGPYEQYF; CDR3 DNA: TGTGCCAGCAGCCAAGTGGCCTCGGGGGGACCCTACGAGCAGTACTTC
V gene: TRBV4-3; D gene: NA; clone size: NA; J gene: TRBJ1-1; CDR3 protein: CASSQDAQLTEAFF; CDR3 DNA: TGCGCCAGCAGCCAAGATGCGCAGCTGACTGAAGCTTTCTTT
V gene: TRBV5-5; D gene: TRBD1; clone size: NA; J gene: TRBJ2-1; CDR3 protein: CASSGYRGSYNEQFF; CDR3 DNA: TGTGCCAGCAGCGGCTACAGGGGCTCCTACAATGAGCAGTTCTTC
V gene: TRBV5-5; D gene: NA; clone size: NA; J gene: TRBJ1-6; CDR3 protein: CASGRDIYNSPLHF; CDR3 DNA: TGTGCCAGCGGTAGGGACATCTATAATTCACCCCTCCACTTT
V gene: TRBV5-1; D gene: TRBD1; clone size: once; J gene: TRBJ1-4; CDR3 protein: CASSRGDSPNEKLFF; CDR3 DNA: TGCGCCAGCAGCCGGGGGGACAGCCCTAATGAAAAACTGTTTTTT
V gene: TRBV7-9; D gene: NA; clone size: NA; J gene: TRBJ1-5; CDR3 protein: CASSQSPDSNQPQHF; CDR3 DNA: TGTGCCAGCAGCCAATCTCCGGACAGCAATCAGCCCCAGCATTTT
V gene: TRBV11-1; D gene: NA; clone size: few; J gene: TRBJ2-6; CDR3 protein: CASRRNFYANLSGANVLTF; CDR3 DNA: TGTGCCAGCAGACGGAACTTCTACGCTAACCTCTCTGGGGCCAACGTCCTGACTTTC
V gene: TRBV7-2; D gene: TRBD1; clone size: few; J gene: TRBJ1-1; CDR3 protein: CASSDPGQMNTEAFF; CDR3 DNA: TGTGCCAGCAGCGATCCGGGACAGATGAACACTGAAGCTTTCTTT
V gene: TRBV7-2; D gene: NA; clone size: NA; J gene: TRBJ2-3; CDR3 protein: CASSLSTAWASDTQYF; CDR3 DNA: TGTGCCAGCAGCTTAAGTACAGCATGGGCGTCAGATACGCAGTATTTT
V gene: TRBV28; D gene: NA; clone size: NA; J gene: TRBJ2-7; CDR3 protein: CASSLGSKSLSEQYF; CDR3 DNA: TGTGCCAGCAGTTTAGGGTCCAAATCCCTGTCCGAGCAGTACTTC
V gene: TRBV5-1; D gene: TRBD1; clone size: few; J gene: TRBJ2-7; CDR3 protein: CASRNGQGPYEQYF; CDR3 DNA: TGCGCCAGCAGAAATGGACAGGGCCCCTACGAGCAGTACTTC
V gene: TRBV3-1; D gene: TRBD1; clone size: NA; J gene: TRBJ2-1; CDR3 protein: CASSQGGGLNEQFF; CDR3 DNA: TGTGCCAGCAGCCAAGGAGGGGGCCTTAATGAGCAGTTCTTC
V gene: TRBV7-2; D gene: NA; clone size: NA; J gene: TRBJ1-5; CDR3 protein: CASSLSGRGGQPQHF; CDR3 DNA: TGTGCCAGCAGCTTATCGGGCCGGGGCGGTCAGCCCCAGCATTTT
V gene: TRBV6-5; D gene: NA; clone size: NA; J gene: TRBJ1-2; CDR3 protein: CASSFSRGLDANYGYTF; CDR3 DNA: TGTGCCAGCAGTTTTTCTCGGGGGCTCGACGCTAACTATGGCTACACCTTC